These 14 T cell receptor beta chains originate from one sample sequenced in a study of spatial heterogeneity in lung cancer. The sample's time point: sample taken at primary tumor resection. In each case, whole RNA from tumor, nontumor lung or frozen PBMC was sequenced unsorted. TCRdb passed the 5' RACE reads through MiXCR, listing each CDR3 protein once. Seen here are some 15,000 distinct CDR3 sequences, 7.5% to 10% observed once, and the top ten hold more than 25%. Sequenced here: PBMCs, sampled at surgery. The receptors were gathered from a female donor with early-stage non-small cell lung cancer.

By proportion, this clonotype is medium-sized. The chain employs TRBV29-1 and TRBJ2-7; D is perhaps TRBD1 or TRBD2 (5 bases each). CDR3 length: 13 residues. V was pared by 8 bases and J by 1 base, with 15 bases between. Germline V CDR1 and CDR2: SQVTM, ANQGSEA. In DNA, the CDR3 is TGCAGCTCCCGGGGCGGAGATTCCTACGAGCAGTACTTC. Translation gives CSSRGGDSYEQYF.

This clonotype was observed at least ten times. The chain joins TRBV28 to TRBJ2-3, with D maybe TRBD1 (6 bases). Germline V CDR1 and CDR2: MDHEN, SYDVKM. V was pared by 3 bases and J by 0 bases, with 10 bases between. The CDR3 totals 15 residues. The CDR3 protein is CASSFTGLSTDTQYF. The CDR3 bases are TGTGCCAGCAGTTTTACAGGGCTTAGCACAGATACGCAGTATTTT. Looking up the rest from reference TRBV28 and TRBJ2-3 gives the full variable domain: DVKVTQSSRYLVKRTGEKVFLECVQDMDHENMFWYRQDPGLGLRLIYFSYDVKMKEKGDIPEGYSVSREKKERFSLILESASTNQTSMYLCASSFTGLSTDTQYFGPGTRLTVL.

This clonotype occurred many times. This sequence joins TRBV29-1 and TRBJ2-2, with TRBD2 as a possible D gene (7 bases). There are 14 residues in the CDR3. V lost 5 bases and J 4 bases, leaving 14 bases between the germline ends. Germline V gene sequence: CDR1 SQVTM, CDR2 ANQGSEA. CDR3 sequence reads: CSVIRGGTTGELFF. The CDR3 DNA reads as TGCAGCGTTATAAGGGGGGGAACCACCGGGGAGCTGTTTTTT.

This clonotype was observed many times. The CDR3 region is CATRKSGPTGQYF. In DNA form, the CDR3 reads TGTGCCACACGCAAGTCCGGCCCCACTGGGCAGTACTTC. This rearrangement joins TRBV2 to TRBJ2-7; D uncertain. V shed 10 bases and J shed 9 bases, with 22 bases lying between them. Germline V gives CDR1 SNHLY, CDR2 FYNNEI. CDR3 length equals 13 residues.

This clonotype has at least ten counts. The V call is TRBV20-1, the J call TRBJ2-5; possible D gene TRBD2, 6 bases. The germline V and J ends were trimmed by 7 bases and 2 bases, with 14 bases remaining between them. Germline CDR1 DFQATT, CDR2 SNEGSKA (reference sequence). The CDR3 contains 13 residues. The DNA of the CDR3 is TGCAGTGTGGCGCAGCGGGCTCAAGAGACCCAGTACTTC. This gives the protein CSVAQRAQETQYF.

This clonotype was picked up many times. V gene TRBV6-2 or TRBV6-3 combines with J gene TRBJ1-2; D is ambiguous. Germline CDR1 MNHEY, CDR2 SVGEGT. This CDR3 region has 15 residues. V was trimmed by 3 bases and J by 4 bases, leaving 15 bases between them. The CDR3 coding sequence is TGTGCCAGCAGTTATTCCCATGTCAATATCTATGGCTACACCTTC. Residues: CASSYSHVNIYGYTF.

In DNA form, the CDR3 reads TGTGCCAGCAGCCAGGGCAGTGCGAATGAGCAGTTCTTC. Translated: CASSQGSANEQFF. The chain recombines TRBV7-9 with TRBJ2-1, with D possibly TRBD1 on 5 matching bases. The V and J ends lost 5 bases and 7 bases respectively, with 12 bases between them. CDR3 length: 13 residues. The germline CDR1 and CDR2 sequences are SEHNR and FQNEAQ (reference sequence).

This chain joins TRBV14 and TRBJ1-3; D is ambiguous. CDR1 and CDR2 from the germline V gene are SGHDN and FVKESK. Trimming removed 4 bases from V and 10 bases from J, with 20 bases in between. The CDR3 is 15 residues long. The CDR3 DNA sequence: TGTGCCAGCAGCCCTTGGGAGTGGAAGCCTGGAACCATATATTTT. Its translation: CASSPWEWKPGTIYF.

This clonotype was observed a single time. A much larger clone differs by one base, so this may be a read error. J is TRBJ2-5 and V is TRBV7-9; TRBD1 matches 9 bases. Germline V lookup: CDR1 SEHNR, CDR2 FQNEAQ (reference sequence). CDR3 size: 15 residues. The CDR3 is CASSSAGTGRETQCF. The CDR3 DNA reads TGTGCCAGCAGCTCCGCCGGGACAGGGAGGGAGACCCAGTGCTTC.

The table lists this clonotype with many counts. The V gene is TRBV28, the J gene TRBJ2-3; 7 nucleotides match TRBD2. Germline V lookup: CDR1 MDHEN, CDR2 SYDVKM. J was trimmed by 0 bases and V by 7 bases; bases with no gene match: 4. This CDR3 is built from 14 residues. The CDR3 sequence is CASTRGGSTDTQYF. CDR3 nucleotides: TGTGCCAGCACCCGCGGGGGAAGCACAGATACGCAGTATTTT.

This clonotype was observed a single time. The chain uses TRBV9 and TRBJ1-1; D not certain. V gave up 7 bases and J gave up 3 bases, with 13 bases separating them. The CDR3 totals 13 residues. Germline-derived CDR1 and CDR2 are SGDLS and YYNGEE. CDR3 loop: CASQANLYTEAFF. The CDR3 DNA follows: TGTGCCAGCCAGGCGAATTTGTACACTGAAGCTTTCTTT. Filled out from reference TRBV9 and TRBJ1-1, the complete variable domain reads DSGVTQTPKHLITATGQRVTLRCSPRSGDLSVYWYQQSLDQGLQFLIQYYNGEERAKGNILERFSAQQFPDLHSELNLSSLELGDSALYFCASQANLYTEAFFGQGTRLTVV.

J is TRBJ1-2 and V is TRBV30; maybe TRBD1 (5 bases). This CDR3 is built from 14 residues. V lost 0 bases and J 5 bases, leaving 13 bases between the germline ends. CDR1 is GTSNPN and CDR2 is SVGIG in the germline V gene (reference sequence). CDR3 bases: TGTGCCTGGAGTGTAAGGGACTATCTTTATGGCTACACCTTC. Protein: CAWSVRDYLYGYTF.

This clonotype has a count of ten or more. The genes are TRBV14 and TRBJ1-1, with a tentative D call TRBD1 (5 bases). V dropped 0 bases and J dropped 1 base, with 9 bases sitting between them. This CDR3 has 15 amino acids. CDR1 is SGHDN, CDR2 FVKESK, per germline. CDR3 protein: CASSQEARANTEAFF. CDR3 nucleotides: TGTGCCAGCAGCCAAGAGGCCAGGGCGAACACTGAAGCTTTCTTT.

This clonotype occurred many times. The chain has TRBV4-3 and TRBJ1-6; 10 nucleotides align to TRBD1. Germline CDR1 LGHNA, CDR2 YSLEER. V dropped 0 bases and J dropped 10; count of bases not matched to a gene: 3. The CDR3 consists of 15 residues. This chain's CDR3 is CASSQEGQGRSPLHF. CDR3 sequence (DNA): TGCGCCAGCAGCCAAGAGGGACAGGGGAGGTCACCCCTCCACTTT.